This T cell receptor beta chain was recorded in a study of T cells expressing NK-cell markers (dated by TCRdb to about 2020). Looking at the study overall: Roughly 8 donors provided sorted CD3+CD56+NKG2C+, CD3+CD56+NKG2C- and CD3+CD56-NKG2C+ T-cell subsets, whose TCR beta-chain repertoires were profiled. Seven of the eight sequenced donors were HCMV-seropositive and one was HCMV-seronegative. The eight sequenced donors were randomly selected healthy volunteers, three men and five women. Libraries were sequenced as 2 x 150 bp reads on Illumina HiSeq 2000/2500, MiSeq or NextSeq. Summary of the overall study and its limitations: Whether the expanded NKG2C-expressing T cell clones were specific for HCMV antigens remained unclear. In several donors, the dominant CD3+CD56+NKG2C+ clonotypes were found to rank among the top 10 CD8+ clonotypes and to make up about 1.0-7.5% of CD8+ T cells. Those dominant clonotypes were again the most abundant among CD3+CD56-NKG2C+ cells in a handful of donors, at about 25-60.1%.

The germline V gene specifies SGHTA as CDR1 and FQGTGA as CDR2. The CDR3 has 15 amino acids, counting the end cysteine and phenylalanine. A DNA sequence was not provided. A commercial ELISA kit detecting HCMV-specific IgG in serum was used to determine HCMV serostatus. Peripheral blood mononuclear cells were isolated from blood by Ficoll density gradient centrifugation. Sequencing used an Illumina HiSeq 2000. The TCR beta cDNA libraries were made using 5'RACE template switching, a step that added both a universal primer site and unique molecular identifiers. Priming for cDNA synthesis came from the TCR beta constant segment, and two successive PCR amplification steps followed. The published analysis was carried out like this. MIGEC was used to demultiplex reads and group reads by UMI, and MiTCR was used to assemble and quantify clonotypes. Only TCR cDNA sequences supported by at least two reads were kept to exclude erroneous sequences. The tcR package was used for downstream repertoire analysis, and clonotypes were matched between fractions using CDR3 nucleotide sequence together with V segment. Antigen specificity was annotated against VDJdb with VDJmatch, allowing one amino acid substitution in CDR3. Following reprocessing of the reads by TCRdb, the data hold one row per CDR3 protein sequence and no DNA is available. The V and J calls, along with clone size, are taken from TCRdb and not from the paper's own processing. The table for this sample records about 260,000 distinct CDR3 sequences. The ten biggest clones cover 4% to 5% of the sample.

About this clonotype itself: Its antigen has not been determined.

The receptor was isolated from a woman between 18 and 70 years old in good health. Input material: blood T cells: a sorted CD56 or NKG2C T cell subset, CD4+ or CD8+ T cells, or bulk PBMC T cells (not recorded which). This chain is built from TRBV7-3 and TRBJ2-3; TCRdb selects TRBD2, and the lack of DNA leaves this call unchecked. CDR3 loop: CASSPTTRGTDTQYF.